This TCR beta chain was documented in a study of cytomegalovirus exposure and HLA in healthy donors. In the PCR, 60 Vbeta and 13 Jbeta primers were used. Profiled with immunoSEQ multiplex PCR; TCRdb holds only in-frame clones, not every one. The sample contains approximately 92,000 clones, roughly 70% of which appear only once. Germline trimming cut 6 bases from V and 7 bases from J; bases unmatched to any gene: 11. CDR1 and CDR2 from the germline V gene are MNHEY and SMNVEV (reference sequence). This CDR3 is built from 15 residues. This TCR came from a man aged 50 to 59 in good health and CMV-seronegative. Sequences were obtained from PBMCs. The chain combines TRBV27 with TRBJ1-5; 8 bases are a match to TRBD1. The CDR3 DNA is TGTGCCAGCAGGGCAGGGGGCGGTCGGGGACAGCCCCAGCATTTT. Its protein product is CASRAGGGRGQPQHF.